This TCR beta chain was identified in a study of T-cell memory formation after mild COVID-19. Broader study findings: Second-wave clones peaking on day 37 lacked confirmed SARS-CoV-2 specificity. Detection of some responders pre-infection suggested pre-existing cross-reactive memory T cells participated.

The V gene lost 4 bases and the J gene lost 0 bases, with 12 bases spanning the gap. Germline lookup yields CDR1 KGHDR and CDR2 SFDVKD. This CDR3 is built from 15 residues. TCRdb re-called the 5' RACE reads with MiXCR, one entry per CDR3 protein. The sample lists about 33,000 distinct CDR3 sequences, more than 20% occurring once. In the case of this clonotype: Its antigen is as yet unknown.

Material: PBMCs or a T cell subset sorted from them (not recorded which). The genes are TRBV24-1 and TRBJ2-7; possibly TRBD1 for D (5 bases). The sequence was obtained from an adult who had mild COVID-19 (a few samples of this study predate the infection). Cell type and time point are not known. CDR3 coding DNA: TGTGCCACCAGTGACCGCCAGGGAAGCTCCTACGAGCAGTACTTC. Translating it yields CATSDRQGSSYEQYF.